This T cell receptor beta chain derives from a study of shared clonotypes between healthy human individuals. Study overall: Samples came from a couple of female and a few male donors aged 18 to 49. For every donor, three CD4 naive, three CD4 memory, two CD8 naive and one CD8 memory plates were used. Regarding the study as a whole: Naive subsets usually exceeded memory subsets in estimated richness.

In the case of this clone: Antigen: not known. The identical CDR3 is also encoded by other nucleotide sequences in the sample.

Source study methods: With immunoSEQ giving junction-only sequences and no quality scores, filtering differed. Data came from immunoSEQ multiplex PCR; TCRdb stores just in-frame clones and leaves some out. The D gene and trimming were derived from the DNA, and the V and J assignments and clone size from that table. Of over a million clones in the sample, roughly 96% are singletons; the top ten hold roughly 1.2%. The length of the CDR3 is 14 residues. V was trimmed by 0 bases and J by 4 bases, leaving 8 bases between them. CDR1 is SGHKS and CDR2 is YYEKEE in the germline V gene (reference sequence). The chain employs TRBV5-5 and TRBJ1-3; no definite D call. This TCR was sampled from a man aged 25-40 years in good health. Sequencing input: naive CD4+ T cells sorted from blood. Described subset: CD45RA+ positively selected. CDR3 residues: CASSLVGSGNTIYF. The CDR3 bases are TGTGCCAGCAGCTTGGTGGGCTCCGGAAACACCATATATTTT.